Each of the 32 T cell receptor beta chains below was sequenced from the same sample in a study of cytomegalovirus exposure and HLA in healthy donors. The PCR contained 60 Vbeta and 13 Jbeta primers. Data came from immunoSEQ multiplex PCR; TCRdb stores just in-frame clones and leaves some out. The listing contains some 120,000 clones. Sequencing was performed on PBMCs. These receptors were obtained from a man younger than 40 in good health and CMV-seronegative.

The rearrangement uses TRBV19 and TRBJ1-5; no clear D gene. Trimming left V 1 base short and J 5 bases short, with 9 bases between. Per the germline V gene, CDR1 is LNHDA and CDR2 is SQIVND (reference sequence). The CDR3 has 14 residues. For the CDR3, the DNA is TGTGCCAGTAGTATAGTTGAGATCGATCAGCCCCAGCATTTT. It translates to CASSIVEIDQPQHF.

This chain connects TRBV4-1 to TRBJ2-7; D is ambiguous. The CDR3 is made up of 14 amino acids. The V end lost 0 bases, the J end lost 6 bases, and 12 bases lay between the germline ends. Germline CDR1 and CDR2: MGHRA and YSYEKL. The DNA for the CDR3 is TGCGCCAGCAGCCAAGAAATTGGCCCCCGCGAGCAGTACTTC. It specifies CASSQEIGPREQYF.

V usage is TRBV12-5 and J usage is TRBJ2-5, with 13 bases that match TRBD2. The CDR3 is 15 amino acids. The germline V gene encodes CDR1 LGHNT and CDR2 FRNRAP. V gave up 6 bases and J gave up 1 base; unmatched junction bases: 2. The CDR3 DNA follows: TGTGCTAGTGGGGGACTAGCGGGGTTCCAAGAGACCCAGTACTTC. Protein: CASGGLAGFQETQYF.

This sequence joins TRBV5-8 and TRBJ2-5, with TRBD1 matching 8 bases. The ends lost 6 bases at V and 1 base at J; junction bases unmatched: 8. In germline, CDR1 is SGHTS, CDR2 YDEGEE. There are 15 residues in the CDR3. This chain's CDR3 is CASTLGDRTQETQYF. In nucleotides, the CDR3 is TGTGCCAGCACCCTGGGGGACAGGACCCAAGAGACCCAGTACTTC.

This chain links TRBV28 with TRBJ2-7, with 7 positions matching TRBD1. The V segment lost 5 bases and the J segment 3 bases; nucleotides outside the gene matches: 10. CDR3 length: 15 amino acids. CDR1 is MDHEN and CDR2 is SYDVKM in the germline V gene. The DNA for the CDR3 is TGTGCCAGCAGTATATTAGGACAGGTTGGCTACGAGCAGTACTTC. Translating gives CASSILGQVGYEQYF.

This chain joins TRBV7-2 and TRBJ2-7; tentatively, D is TRBD2 (6 bases). This CDR3 is built from 15 residues. Germline V gives CDR1 SGHTA, CDR2 FQGNSA. The V and J ends lost 1 base and 3 bases respectively, with 13 bases between them. The CDR3 DNA reads as TGTGCCAGCAGCTTAGATGGCCGGGGGTTCTACGAGCAGTACTTC. This sequence encodes CASSLDGRGFYEQYF.

The chain is built from TRBV5-6 and TRBJ1-5; 7 nucleotides align to TRBD1. J lost 4 bases, V lost 4 bases, and 8 bases had no gene match. The germline V gene encodes CDR1 SGHDT and CDR2 YYEEEE. This CDR3 region has 15 residues. The CDR3 here is CASSGWDSPNQPQHF. The CDR3 DNA is TGTGCCAGCAGCGGCTGGGACAGTCCTAATCAGCCCCAGCATTTT.

The chain joins TRBV10-3 to TRBJ1-1; D may be TRBD1 (5 bases). CDR1 is ENHRY and CDR2 is SYGVKD in the germline V gene. The CDR3 sequence is 15 residues long. V was shortened by 5 bases and J by 1 base, with 14 bases between the two germline ends. The chain's CDR3 is CAISSWQGKNTEAFF. CDR3 sequence (DNA): TGTGCCATCAGTTCCTGGCAGGGCAAGAACACTGAAGCTTTCTTT.

The chain couples TRBV2 to TRBJ1-4; weak D call: TRBD1 (6 bases). CDR1 is SNHLY, CDR2 FYNNEI, per germline. The CDR3 runs 15 residues. Deletions cut 4 bases from V and 1 base from J, with 10 bases between. The CDR3 sequence is CASSAQGGTNEKLFF. In DNA form, the CDR3 reads TGTGCCAGCAGTGCACAAGGGGGAACTAATGAAAAACTGTTTTTT. Supplemented by reference TRBV2 and TRBJ1-4, the full variable domain reads EPEVTQTPSHQVTQMGQEVILRCVPISNHLYFYWYRQILGQKVEFLVSFYNNEISEKSEIFDDQFSVERPDGSNFTLKIRSTKLEDSAMYFCASSAQGGTNEKLFFGSGTQLSVL.

This chain uses TRBV4-1 with TRBJ2-7; D perhaps matches TRBD1 (5 bases). Germline V gene data show CDR1 as MGHRA and CDR2 as YSYEKL. The CDR3 spans 14 residues. V gave up 2 bases and J gave up 3 bases, with 11 bases separating them. CDR3 sequence reads: CASSQYAQGYEQYF. The CDR3, as DNA: TGCGCCAGCAGCCAATACGCCCAGGGCTACGAGCAGTACTTC.

V gene TRBV5-1 combines with J gene TRBJ2-3; D call uncertain. With 0 bases removed from V and 2 bases from J, the gap between germline ends came to 4 bases. Germline CDR1 reads SGHRS; CDR2 reads YFSETQ. CDR3 length equals 13 residues. CDR3 bases: TGCGCCAGCAGCTTGGAGCCCACAGATACGCAGTATTTT. Translation: CASSLEPTDTQYF.

The V gene is TRBV13, the J gene TRBJ1-6, with D maybe TRBD1 (6 bases). The CDR3 covers 14 residues. CDR1 PRHDT and CDR2 FYEKMQ come from the germline V gene (reference sequence). Trimming took 3 bases from V and 10 from J, leaving 13 bases between them. The CDR3 DNA reads TGTGCCAGCAGCTTGGCTACAGGGACCTCACCCCTCCACTTT. Protein sequence: CASSLATGTSPLHF.

The chain carries TRBV7-2 and TRBJ1-1; no firm D call. The CDR3 loop spans 17 amino acids. V lost 5 bases and J lost 6, with 25 bases in between. Germline CDR1 and CDR2: SGHTA and FQGNSA. The CDR3 nucleotides read TGTGCCAGCAGCCGACTCGTCAGCGCACCCGATGGGTCTGAAGCTTTCTTT. Its protein is CASSRLVSAPDGSEAFF.

This chain connects TRBV5-6 to TRBJ2-5; a possible D gene is TRBD2 (6 bases). The J call is in doubt because the DNA end fits TRBJ2-7 better. The CDR3 contains 18 residues. Looked up from germline, CDR1 is SGHDT and CDR2 is YYEEEE. The CDR3 coding sequence is TGTGCCAGCAGCCAACACGGAGGGTTGGGCAGGGAACCCTACGAGCAGTACTTC. This encodes CASSQHGGLGREPYEQYF.

The chain is built from TRBV19 and TRBJ1-5; D is unclear. Germline loops: CDR1 LNHDA, CDR2 SQIVND (reference sequence). V dropped 7 bases and J dropped 3 bases, with 7 bases sitting between them. This CDR3 is built from 12 residues. The CDR3 reads CASTFYNQPQHF. The DNA of the CDR3 is TGTGCCAGTACGTTTTACAATCAGCCCCAGCATTTT.

V is TRBV2 and J is TRBJ1-2, with 9 bases that match TRBD1. Germline V lookup: CDR1 SNHLY, CDR2 FYNNEI. Unmatched junction bases numbered 4, after V lost 6 bases and J lost 8 bases. The CDR3 consists of 12 residues. CDR3 bases: TGTGCCAGCAGAGGGGACAGGGTCGGCTACACCTTC. It is translated as CASRGDRVGYTF.

This chain joins TRBV5-1 and TRBJ1-1; D gene uncertain. With 4 bases removed from V and 2 bases from J, the gap between germline ends came to 12 bases. The length of the CDR3 is 14 residues. Germline V CDR1 and CDR2: SGHRS, YFSETQ. The CDR3: CASSRIGSNTEAFF. CDR3 DNA sequence: TGCGCCAGCAGCCGCATAGGGAGTAACACTGAAGCTTTCTTT.

V is TRBV7-9 and J is TRBJ2-2, with TRBD2 as a possible D gene (6 bases). The V end was cut by 4 bases, the J end by 4 bases, with 13 bases between. The CDR3 covers 15 residues. Looked up from germline, CDR1 is SEHNR and CDR2 is FQNEAQ (reference sequence). CDR3 in DNA: TGTGCCAGCAGCTCATTTAGCGGTTCCACCGGGGAGCTGTTTTTT. Its translation is CASSSFSGSTGELFF.

The chain carries TRBV6-6 and TRBJ2-3; no firm D call. With 6 bases removed from V and 7 bases from J, the gap between germline ends came to 8 bases. CDR3 length equals 11 residues. CDR1 and CDR2 from the germline V gene are MNHNY and SVGAGI (reference sequence). DNA of the CDR3: TGTGCCAGCAGGTCTGTTAATACGCAGTATTTT. It encodes CASRSVNTQYF.

About this clone itself: In the same sample, other DNA sequences code for this CDR3. CDR3 in amino acids: CASRRQGNTEAFF. CDR3 coding DNA: TGTGCCAGCAGACGTCAGGGGAACACTGAAGCTTTCTTT. The genes are TRBV6-6 and TRBJ1-1, with D possibly being TRBD1 (5 bases). Germline CDR1 MNHNY, CDR2 SVGAGI (reference sequence). The CDR3 sequence is 13 residues long. The V gene lost 6 bases and the J gene lost 1 base, with 9 bases spanning the gap.

The rearrangement uses TRBV15 and TRBJ2-3; perhaps TRBD2 as D (7 bases). The V gene's germline CDR1 is LNHNV and CDR2 YYDKDF (reference sequence). The CDR3 runs 16 residues. The V end was cut by 2 bases, the J end by 0 bases, with 12 bases between. Written as DNA, the CDR3 is TGTGCCACCAGCAGACGCGGGGGCTCTAGCACAGATACGCAGTATTTT. It encodes CATSRRGGSSTDTQYF.

Concerning this clone itself: The sample carries other DNA sequences with the same CDR3. The CDR3 loop reads CASSPGQGRSGANVLTF. As DNA, the CDR3 is TGTGCCAGCTCACCGGGACAGGGTCGCTCTGGGGCCAACGTCCTGACTTTC. This chain uses TRBV18 with TRBJ2-6; 9 nucleotides agree with TRBD1. This CDR3 is built from 17 residues. The J segment lost 0 bases and the V segment lost 3 bases, leaving 3 bases of the junction unmatched. CDR1 and CDR2 from the germline V gene are KGHSH and LQKENI.

The chain uses TRBV5-1 and TRBJ1-2; the D gene is possibly TRBD1 (5 bases). Germline V gene lookup returns CDR1 SGHRS and CDR2 YFSETQ. V dropped 0 bases and J dropped 2 bases, with 14 bases sitting between them. This CDR3 is built from 16 residues. In DNA form, the CDR3 reads TGCGCCAGCAGCTTGGCCGGGGGGGGAGGCAACTATGGCTACACCTTC. It yields the protein CASSLAGGGGNYGYTF. Full variable domain (rest looked up from reference TRBV5-1 and TRBJ1-2): KAGVTQTPRYLIKTRGQQVTLSCSPISGHRSVSWYQQTPGQGLQFLFEYFSETQRNKGNFPGRFSGRQFSNSRSEMNVSTLELGDSALYLCASSLAGGGGNYGYTFGSGTRLTVV.

The chain uses TRBV2 and TRBJ2-2, with 8 bases lining up with TRBD1. In germline, CDR1 is SNHLY, CDR2 FYNNEI. The CDR3 extends over 15 amino acids. The trim removed 7 bases at V and 6 bases at J, leaving 10 bases unmatched. This CDR3 reads CASTTDREYAGELFF. The CDR3, as DNA: TGTGCCAGCACTACGGACAGGGAATATGCCGGGGAGCTGTTTTTT.

This sequence joins TRBV30 and TRBJ1-6; TRBD1 aligns across 8 bases. CDR3 size: 14 residues. J was trimmed by 8 bases and V by 1 base; bases with no gene match: 4. Germline CDR1 and CDR2: GTSNPN and SVGIG (reference sequence). The CDR3: CAWSGQGRYSPLHF. CDR3 nucleotides: TGTGCCTGGAGTGGACAGGGGAGGTATTCACCCCTCCACTTT.

The CDR3, as DNA: TGTGCCAGCAGCTTACGACAAAACACTGAAGCTTTCTTT. This codes for CASSLRQNTEAFF. The chain uses TRBV7-6 and TRBJ1-1; D remains unclear. The CDR3 contains 13 residues. CDR1 SGHVS and CDR2 FNYEAQ come from the germline V gene. Trimming took 2 bases from V and 2 from J, leaving 6 bases between them.

This chain uses TRBV6-4 with TRBJ1-2, with D possibly matching TRBD1 (5 bases). This CDR3 comprises 12 residues. Germline assignment: CDR1 MRHNA and CDR2 SNTAGT. With 2 bases removed from V and 4 bases from J, the gap between germline ends came to 5 bases. The CDR3 coding sequence is TGTGCCAGCAGTGACAGGGGCTATGGCTACACCTTC. It yields the protein CASSDRGYGYTF.

This chain links TRBV28 with TRBJ1-3, with TRBD1 as a possible D gene (5 bases). The CDR3 contains 15 residues. Germline CDR1 is MDHEN and CDR2 is SYDVKM. V was shortened by 5 bases and J by 5 bases, with 16 bases between the two germline ends. CDR3 region: CASSPPGPGRNTIYF. CDR3 DNA: TGTGCCAGCAGTCCTCCGGGCCCAGGGCGAAACACCATATATTTT.

J is TRBJ2-6 and V is TRBV5-1; 9 nucleotides line up with TRBD1. V lost 4 bases to trimming and J lost 0 bases; unmatched junction nucleotides: 20. The CDR3 covers 22 residues. Germline V gene sequence: CDR1 SGHRS, CDR2 YFSETQ. The CDR3 protein is CASSTRADRGEFTLSGANVLTF. The CDR3, as DNA: TGCGCCAGCAGCACCAGGGCGGACAGGGGCGAGTTTACCCTCTCTGGGGCCAACGTCCTGACTTTC.

The chain links TRBV6-5 to TRBJ2-7; tentatively, D is TRBD2 (6 bases). The CDR3 runs to 15 residues. V shed 2 bases and J shed 0 bases, with 11 bases lying between them. CDR1 is MNHEY and CDR2 is SVGAGI in the germline V gene. The CDR3 loop reads CASSYEVGGSYEQYF. The CDR3 region has the DNA TGTGCCAGCAGTTACGAAGTCGGGGGCTCCTACGAGCAGTACTTC.

This chain joins TRBV30 and TRBJ2-4; D uncertain. The ends were cut back, 1 base at V and 0 bases at J, with 16 bases in the middle. This CDR3 has 17 residues. Germline V gene sequence: CDR1 GTSNPN, CDR2 SVGIG (reference sequence). The CDR3 DNA is TGTGCCTGGAGTGGAACTCACTTCGGAGTAGCCAAAAACATTCAGTACTTC. It codes for CAWSGTHFGVAKNIQYF.

A word on this clone: This same CDR3 is encoded by further DNA sequences in the sample. CDR3 nucleotide sequence: TGTGCCAGCAAGGGACAGGGGGCCAACACCGGGGAGCTGTTTTTT. Amino acids: CASKGQGANTGELFF. V usage is TRBV6-4 and J usage is TRBJ2-2, with 12 bases identical to TRBD1. Per the germline V gene, CDR1 is MRHNA and CDR2 is SNTAGT. This CDR3 region has 15 residues. Trimming cost V 7 bases and J 2 bases; bases outside gene matches: 2.